This record covers a single T cell receptor (beta chain). This receptor's antigen is unknown. The input lacks base qualities; no much larger clone sits a single base away. All of the isolated RNA was reverse transcribed with the High Capacity cDNA Reverse Transcription Kit, so expressed TCRB transcripts were sequenced. Deep immunoSEQ sequencing was applied to naive, central memory and regulatory T cell samples, giving an average of about 3.4 million total reads per sample. Sorted cells were lysed in RLT buffer, and RNA was extracted using DNase-treated RNeasy Micro or Mini kits according to cell number. To prevent cross-contamination, each cell subset was processed individually, whereas patient and healthy donor samples were processed jointly. The immunoSEQ multiplex PCR was used to amplify TCRB sequences from cDNA, yielding 87-bp fragments that span the CDR3 region. Sequencing of the amplicons was performed on the Illumina HiSeq platform. The source study handled its data this way. Synthetic template baselines were used to correct PCR bias computationally, reads within Hamming distance 2 were collapsed, and singletons that could not be merged were discarded. Reads were aligned to IMGT to assign V, D and J genes, CDR3 length, and insertions or deletions at six rearrangement sites. Within each subset, clonotype counts were normalized to sorted cell number, and only after that were true diversity and Gini coefficients computed with the tcR R package. The overlap coefficient, calculated on TCRB nucleotide sequences, was used to measure repertoire sharing. TCRdb re-hosts the immuneACCESS table, in-frame sequences only. Its copies lack some clones; in the studies checked, an unresolved V gene accounts for under half of them, and the cause for the rest is not known. From that table come the V and J calls and clone size; the DNA was used to work out D and trimming. The sample yields roughly 100,000 clones; over 25% were counted once. The top ten hold around 0.5% of the sample.

The V end gives up 2 bases and the J end 5 bases, leaving 5 bases in the junction not matched to a gene. Inclusive of the bounding cysteine and phenylalanine, the CDR3 is 14 residues long. The entry retains the CDR3 DNA only, 42 bases that are in frame from base 1. CDR1 SGHRS and CDR2 YFSETQ are derived from the germline V gene. This sample was taken from a study of beta chain features in type 1 diabetes (dated by TCRdb to between 2017 and 2018). At the level of the whole study: Mean age, gender distribution, total cell number and subset yield were not different between patients and healthy donors. A total of some 100,000,000 sorted cells were examined across all samples, and a strong correlation was observed between cell number per subset and RNA yield. Whereas all 28 donors provided naive and central memory subsets, regulatory and stem cell-like memory subsets were isolated from just 8 patients and about eight healthy donors. The study compared TCRB repertoires of sorted circulating CD4+ T cell subsets between recently diagnosed type 1 diabetes patients and matched healthy donors.

A single peripheral blood draw of 90 to 150 mL on average was collected from each donor into heparinised tubes. A BD FACSAria II was used to sort naive, central memory, regulatory and stem cell-like memory CD4+ T cells with a panel that included CD45RO, CCR7, CD25, CD127, CD95 and CD27. Purity was above 98% for every sorted population. PBMCs were isolated right away by Lymphoprep density gradient centrifugation and were stained directly, without culture. So that batch effects would be minimized, each experiment stained and sorted samples in pairs, pairing one healthy donor with one patient. Study-level results and caveats: A moderate but significant shortening of TCRB CDR3 length was observed in type 1 diabetes patients in all four CD4+ subsets. Shorter templates might have been favored by PCR, but patient and control samples were amplified and corrected together, so both groups would have been affected equally by any skew. Naive, central memory and regulatory TCRB repertoires appeared to be more alike among patients than among healthy donors. Only small numbers of individuals were included in the HLA sub-analyses, which left unresolved whether HLA type had any influence on TCRB rearrangement. Because cDNA was sequenced instead of genomic DNA, activated cells with high expression could be over-represented, although the groups did not differ in activation or CD3 levels. At VDJ recombination sites, patients with type 1 diabetes made fewer insertions and deleted more nucleotides, a pattern implying thymic rearrangement abnormalities.

This TCR derives from a woman aged 18 to 35 with type 1 diabetes. The V gene is TRBV5-1 and the J gene is TRBJ2-5; TRBD1 matches 8 bases in the middle. What was sequenced was central memory CD4+ T cells from blood. In nucleotide form, the sequence is TGCGCCAGCAGCTTAACAGGGGGGTATGAGACCCAGTACTTC. The translation is CASSLTGGYETQYF.